The 6 T cell receptor beta chains below were found in one sample sequenced in a study of blood T cell repertoires in COVID-19. Sequenced by immunoSEQ multiplex PCR; TCRdb stores in-frame clones only, minus some. Of 110,000 or so clones listed, just under 90% are singletons. Sequenced material: peripheral blood. All receptors come from a woman in her forties or fifties with acute or convalescent COVID-19.

The V and J genes are TRBV28 and TRBJ2-1; D is possibly TRBD2 (6 bases). CDR1 is MDHEN, CDR2 SYDVKM, per germline. Trimming removed 3 bases from V and 8 bases from J, with 14 bases in between. This CDR3 spans 14 amino acids. CDR3 nucleotides: TGTGCCAGCAGTTTGACTAGGGAAGGGGATGAGCAGTTCTTC. Residues: CASSLTREGDEQFF.

This rearrangement joins TRBV4-3 to TRBJ2-1; D uncertain. V shed 1 base and J shed 0 bases, with 4 bases lying between them. This CDR3 region has 14 residues. CDR1 is LGHNA, CDR2 YSLEER, per germline. The CDR3 spells CASSQADSYNEQFF. CDR3 sequence (DNA): TGCGCCAGCAGCCAAGCAGACTCCTACAATGAGCAGTTCTTC.

This chain joins TRBV28 and TRBJ1-2; possibly TRBD1 for D (5 bases). The CDR3 loop spans 13 amino acids. Germline V gene data show CDR1 as MDHEN and CDR2 as SYDVKM. Trimming cost V 6 bases and J 4 bases, with 12 bases left between them. This CDR3 is CASSPQGPYGYTF. For the CDR3, the DNA is TGTGCCAGCAGCCCTCAGGGTCCCTATGGCTACACCTTC.

This clone was observed once. The chain is built from TRBV28 and TRBJ1-1; D not resolved. This CDR3 is 13 amino acids long. Per the germline V gene, CDR1 is MDHEN and CDR2 is SYDVKM. Trimming removed 2 bases at V and 1 base at J, with 5 bases between. This chain's CDR3 is CASSLIQNTEAFF. The CDR3 DNA reads TGTGCCAGCAGTTTAATACAGAACACTGAAGCTTTCTTT.

The V and J genes are TRBV9 and TRBJ2-1, with 8 bases fitting TRBD1. The CDR3 totals 15 residues. J lost 3 bases, V lost 5 bases, and 7 bases had no gene match. The germline CDR1 and CDR2 sequences are SGDLS and YYNGEE. This chain's CDR3 is CASSSLGTGYNEQFF. The CDR3 region has the DNA TGTGCCAGCAGTTCTCTCGGGACAGGCTACAATGAGCAGTTCTTC.

This clone appeared a single time. The genes are TRBV5-4 and TRBJ2-3, with D possibly matching TRBD1 (5 bases). Trimming took 4 bases from V and 2 from J, leaving 8 bases between them. The CDR3 totals 13 residues. The germline V gene encodes CDR1 SGHNT and CDR2 YYREEE (reference sequence). CDR3 DNA: TGTGCCAGCAGCACAGGCACCACAGATACGCAGTATTTT. Its translation: CASSTGTTDTQYF.